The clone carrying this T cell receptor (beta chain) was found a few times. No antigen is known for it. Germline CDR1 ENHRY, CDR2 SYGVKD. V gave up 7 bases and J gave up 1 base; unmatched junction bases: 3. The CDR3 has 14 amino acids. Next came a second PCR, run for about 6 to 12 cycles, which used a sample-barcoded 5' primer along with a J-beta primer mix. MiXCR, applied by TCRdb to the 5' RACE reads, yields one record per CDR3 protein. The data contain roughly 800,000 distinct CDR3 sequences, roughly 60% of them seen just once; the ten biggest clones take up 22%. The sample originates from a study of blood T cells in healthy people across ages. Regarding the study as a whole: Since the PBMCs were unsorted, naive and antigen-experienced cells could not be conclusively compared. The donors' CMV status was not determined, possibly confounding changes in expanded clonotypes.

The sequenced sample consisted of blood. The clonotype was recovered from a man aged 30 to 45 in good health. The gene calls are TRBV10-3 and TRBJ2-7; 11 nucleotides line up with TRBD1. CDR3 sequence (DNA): TGTGCCATCAATAGGGACAGGGGGTCCTACGAGCAGTACTTC. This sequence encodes CAINRDRGSYEQYF.